The 17 T cell receptor beta chains below all came from one sample that was sequenced in a study of Ad26.COV2.S vaccination and SARS-CoV-2 variants. Specified treatment: around 19 received Ad26.COV2.S at low or high dose, single or two shots; about five received placebo; per-sample allocation not given. Sample collection was performed on day 63 after the first vaccine or placebo injection. Generated by immunoSEQ multiplex PCR, the TCRdb table keeps only in-frame clones and is missing some. The top ten clones hold roughly 10% of a sample with 380,000 or so clones, 86% of them seen once. Sequencing used peripheral blood, obtained in a trial of Ad26.COV2.S vaccine versus placebo. Receptors were obtained from a person aged 18-60 years who received the Ad26.COV2.S COVID-19 vaccine or a placebo.

V is TRBV5-6 and J is TRBJ1-1; D remains ambiguous. Trimming pared 4 bases from V and 7 bases from J, leaving 8 bases between. CDR3 size: 11 residues. CDR1 is SGHDT and CDR2 is YYEEEE in the germline V gene. The CDR3 DNA follows: TGTGCCAGCAGCGCCTACAGTGAAGCTTTCTTT. Its protein product is CASSAYSEAFF.

This chain uses TRBV9 with TRBJ1-4; tentative D call: TRBD1 (6 bases). Per germline, CDR1 SGDLS and CDR2 YYNGEE. Deletions cut 0 bases from V and 5 bases from J, with 8 bases between. The CDR3 has 14 residues. CDR3 sequence reads: CASSVGQANEKLFF. The CDR3 region has the DNA TGTGCCAGCAGCGTAGGACAGGCGAATGAAAAACTGTTTTTT.

The genes are TRBV25-1 and TRBJ2-3; D not resolved. CDR3 length: 12 amino acids. In germline, CDR1 is MGHDK, CDR2 SYGVNS. V lost 5 bases to trimming and J lost 3 bases, with 6 bases between them. This CDR3 is CASSYTTDTQYF. The DNA for the CDR3 is TGTGCCAGCAGTTATACAACAGATACGCAGTATTTT.

This chain connects TRBV18 to TRBJ2-6; D might be TRBD2 (5 bases). Trimming removed 1 base from V and 0 bases from J, with 7 bases in between. Germline V gene lookup returns CDR1 KGHSH and CDR2 LQKENI. This CDR3 contains 16 residues. DNA for the CDR3: TGTGCCAGCTCACCACTGGAGGACTCTGGGGCCAACGTCCTGACTTTC. Translation gives CASSPLEDSGANVLTF.

V gene TRBV30 combines with J gene TRBJ1-4, with 9 bases matching TRBD1. J gave up 2 bases and V 5 bases, and 9 bases lay outside the gene matches. The CDR3 runs 16 residues. Germline V lookup: CDR1 GTSNPN, CDR2 SVGIG (reference sequence). CDR3 sequence: CAWDRGLGGTNEKLFF. The CDR3 DNA is TGTGCCTGGGACAGGGGGTTGGGAGGGACTAATGAAAAACTGTTTTTT. Combining the CDR3 with reference TRBV30 and TRBJ1-4 gives the whole variable domain SQTIHQWPATLVQPVGSPLSLECTVEGTSNPNLYWYRQAAGRGLQLLFYSVGIGQISSEVPQNLSASRPQDRQFILSSKKLLLSDSGFYLCAWDRGLGGTNEKLFFGSGTQLSVL.

The V call is TRBV10-3, the J call TRBJ1-2; tentative D call: TRBD1 (5 bases). Germline V gene lookup returns CDR1 ENHRY and CDR2 SYGVKD. Between the trimmed V and J ends, which lost 10 bases and 4 bases, there was a span of 13 bases. The CDR3 has 12 residues. CDR3 region: CASEGQSYGYTF. For the CDR3, the DNA is TGTGCCAGTGAGGGGCAGAGCTATGGCTACACCTTC.

The chain combines TRBV29-1 with TRBJ1-2, with D uncertain. The V end lost 7 bases, the J end lost 6 bases, and 12 bases lay between the germline ends. Germline V gene sequence: CDR1 SQVTM, CDR2 ANQGSEA. The CDR3 contains 11 residues. Written as DNA, the CDR3 is TGCAGCGCCAATTCTGGGGATGGCTACACCTTC. Translated: CSANSGDGYTF. The complete variable domain, with remaining parts taken from reference TRBV29-1 and TRBJ1-2, reads SAVISQKPSRDICQRGTSLTIQCQVDSQVTMMFWYRQQPGQSLTLIATANQGSEATYESGFVIDKFPISRPNLTFSTLTVSNMSPEDSSIYLCSANSGDGYTFGSGTRLTVV.

The CDR3 DNA sequence: TGTGCCAGCAGTTTGTCTGACAGGACACAAGAGACCCAGTACTTC. The encoded protein is CASSLSDRTQETQYF. The rearrangement joins TRBV27 to TRBJ2-5, with a weak D call TRBD1 (6 bases). The CDR3 is 15 residues long. The ends were cut back, 3 bases at V and 2 bases at J, with 13 bases in the middle. Germline V gives CDR1 MNHEY, CDR2 SMNVEV (reference sequence).

This clone was found a few times. The chain couples TRBV7-2 to TRBJ2-7; tentative D call: TRBD1 (6 bases). Trimming removed 1 base at V and 3 bases at J, with 13 bases between. This CDR3 has 15 residues. The V gene's germline CDR1 is SGHTA and CDR2 FQGNSA. The CDR3, as DNA: TGTGCCAGCAGCTTAGTAAGACAGGATCGCTACGAGCAGTACTTC. This encodes CASSLVRQDRYEQYF.

The rearrangement links TRBV5-4 to TRBJ2-2, with a weak D call TRBD1 (6 bases). Trimming stripped 4 bases from V and 3 bases from J, with 13 bases between. The CDR3 loop spans 15 amino acids. Germline CDR1 is SGHNT and CDR2 is YYREEE (reference sequence). CDR3 bases: TGTGCCAGCAGCCCGCGGTCAGGGGACACCGGGGAGCTGTTTTTT. The encoded protein is CASSPRSGDTGELFF.

This CDR3 is CASSLLLGNEQFF. The CDR3 DNA is TGTGCCAGCAGCTTATTGTTGGGGAATGAGCAGTTCTTC. The rearrangement uses TRBV7-3 and TRBJ2-1; D is ambiguous. V was trimmed by 2 bases and J by 7 bases, leaving 9 bases between them. Germline values: CDR1 SGHTA, CDR2 FQGTGA. The CDR3 consists of 13 residues.

The V and J genes are TRBV19 and TRBJ2-2; 11 bases agree with TRBD1. The CDR3 extends over 18 amino acids. Germline assignment: CDR1 LNHDA and CDR2 SQIVND (reference sequence). Losses at the gene ends were 1 base for V and 1 base for J; bases not matched to a gene: 5. The CDR3 protein is CASSIGGQGAVNTGELFF. CDR3 bases: TGTGCCAGTAGTATAGGAGGACAGGGGGCGGTGAACACCGGGGAGCTGTTTTTT.

The gene calls are TRBV6-5 and TRBJ2-5, with D maybe TRBD1 (6 bases). The CDR3 has 15 residues. The germline V and J ends were trimmed by 2 bases and 5 bases, with 15 bases remaining between them. The germline V gene has CDR1 MNHEY and CDR2 SVGAGI. The CDR3 DNA sequence: TGTGCCAGCAGTTACAATGGACAGCCTCGGGAGACCCAGTACTTC. It encodes CASSYNGQPRETQYF.

The chain employs TRBV27 and TRBJ2-5; D remains unclear. The CDR3 is made up of 14 amino acids. Trimming removed 5 bases at V and 0 bases at J, with 10 bases between. CDR1 MNHEY and CDR2 SMNVEV come from the germline V gene (reference sequence). CDR3 DNA sequence: TGTGCCAGCAGTCTCTATGGTTACCAAGAGACCCAGTACTTC. As protein: CASSLYGYQETQYF.

This clone was counted a single time. V is TRBV3-1 (or the pseudogene TRBV3-2) and J is TRBJ2-1, with 7 bases fitting TRBD1. Germline-derived CDR1 and CDR2 are LGHDT and YNNKEL (reference sequence). The CDR3 sequence is 15 residues long. The trim removed 2 bases at V and 9 bases at J, leaving 10 bases unmatched. CDR3 coding DNA: TGTGCCAGCAGCCAATTGTTTACAGGGGCAAGTGAGCAGTTCTTC. It encodes CASSQLFTGASEQFF.

The chain carries TRBV28 and TRBJ1-2, with TRBD1 as a possible D gene (6 bases). The CDR3 covers 15 residues. V was shortened by 2 bases and J by 2 bases, with 12 bases between the two germline ends. Germline assignment: CDR1 MDHEN and CDR2 SYDVKM. CDR3 coding DNA: TGTGCCAGCAGTTTAGGGAGGGGGGGCAACTATGGCTACACCTTC. Translation: CASSLGRGGNYGYTF.

A single count supports this clone. This chain connects TRBV4-2 to TRBJ2-6; TRBD1 matches 11 bases. CDR3 size: 18 residues. In germline, CDR1 is LGHNA, CDR2 YNFKEQ. Unmatched junction bases numbered 6, after V lost 5 bases and J lost 0 bases. The CDR3 DNA is TGTGCCAGCAGCTCACCGGGACAGGGGGTCTCTGGGGCCAACGTCCTGACTTTC. Encoded protein: CASSSPGQGVSGANVLTF.